This T cell receptor beta chain comes out of a study of T cell repertoires in cytomegalovirus infection. TCRdb passed the reads through MiXCR, listing each CDR3 protein once. The sample has fewer than 85,000 distinct CDR3 sequences; more than 40% are singletons. The CDR3 contains 16 residues. Trimming left V 2 bases short and J 1 base short, with 14 bases between. Germline loops: CDR1 MNHEY, CDR2 SMNVEV (reference sequence). About this clonotype: Its target is unknown.

This TCR came from a human donor in good health (CMV status not recorded). Some clones in this sample may be carry-over from other donors' samples. V gene TRBV27 combines with J gene TRBJ1-1; no firm D call. The material sequenced was CD8+ T cells from cultured PBMCs, taken from culture after CMV antigen stimulation. This CDR3 is CASSLSGRQRNTEAFF. The DNA of the CDR3 is TGTGCCAGCAGTTTAAGCGGCCGGCAGAGGAACACTGAAGCTTTCTTT.